These 18 T cell receptor beta chains originate from one sample sequenced in a study of identical twins. TCRdb re-called the 5' RACE reads with MiXCR, one entry per CDR3 protein. This table has hundreds of thousands of distinct CDR3 sequences, around 6% appearing once. Material: naive T cells sorted from blood. Receptors originate from a man in his late teens or twenties in good health.

The rearrangement links TRBV7-9 to TRBJ2-7; D is undetermined. CDR1 and CDR2 (germline): SEHNR, FQNEAQ (reference sequence). CDR3 length: 13 amino acids. Trimming shortened V by 0 bases and J by 3 bases, and 6 bases separated the two germline ends. The CDR3 loop is CASSLAANYEQYF. Here the CDR3 DNA reads TGTGCCAGCAGCTTAGCCGCGAACTACGAGCAGTACTTC.

This clonotype has more than one count but fewer than ten. This rearrangement joins TRBV28 to TRBJ2-3; D might be TRBD2 (6 bases). The germline CDR1 and CDR2 sequences are MDHEN and SYDVKM. Trimming removed 5 bases at V and 0 bases at J, with 15 bases between. The length of the CDR3 is 16 residues. The CDR3 sequence is CASSAAGLSSTDTQYF. The CDR3 coding sequence is TGTGCCAGCAGTGCGGCGGGGCTATCTAGCACAGATACGCAGTATTTT.

This clonotype was picked up many times. The rearrangement links TRBV12-3 or TRBV12-4 to TRBJ2-5; tentatively, D is TRBD1 or TRBD2 (6 bases each). V lost 1 base and J 1 base, leaving 10 bases between the germline ends. The CDR3 has 15 amino acids. CDR3 sequence (DNA): TGTGCCAGCAGTTTAGGACTAGGGGGCCAAGAGACCCAGTACTTC. Residues: CASSLGLGGQETQYF.

In its sample, this clonotype was seen many times. The J gene is TRBJ2-1, the V gene TRBV7-9; the D is unclear. Germline CDR1 is SEHNR and CDR2 is FQNEAQ (reference sequence). This CDR3 spans 15 amino acids. Trimming left V 1 base short and J 2 bases short, with 9 bases between. The CDR3 DNA sequence: TGTGCCAGCAGCTTAGGGGGTGTCCCCTACAATGAGCAGTTCTTC. This codes for CASSLGGVPYNEQFF.

This clonotype was counted at least ten times. This chain links TRBV6-1 with TRBJ2-5; TRBD2 aligns across 8 bases. The V segment lost 8 bases and the J segment 5 bases; nucleotides outside the gene matches: 7. CDR3 size: 13 residues. Germline lookup yields CDR1 MNHNS and CDR2 SASEGT. The chain's CDR3 is CASSSREVETQYF. The CDR3 nucleotides read TGTGCCAGCTCCTCGCGGGAGGTGGAGACCCAGTACTTC.

This clonotype turned up a few times. V gene TRBV6-2 or TRBV6-3 combines with J gene TRBJ2-4; 8 bases align to TRBD1. Per the germline V gene, CDR1 is MNHEY and CDR2 is SVGEGT. Losses at the gene ends were 7 bases for V and 4 bases for J; bases not matched to a gene: 6. CDR3 size: 14 residues. The CDR3 DNA is TGTGCCAGCACCCCGGACAGGGATAAAAACATTCAGTACTTC. It specifies CASTPDRDKNIQYF.

This clonotype was seen ten or more times. The chain uses TRBV30 and TRBJ2-2; D is ambiguous. Trimming left V 0 bases short and J 6 bases short, with 8 bases between. The length of the CDR3 is 13 residues. The germline CDR1 and CDR2 sequences are GTSNPN and SVGIG (reference sequence). CDR3: CAWSVRFSGELFF. The CDR3 DNA sequence: TGTGCCTGGAGTGTTCGGTTCTCCGGGGAGCTGTTTTTT.

This clonotype was counted at least ten times. V gene TRBV20-1 combines with J gene TRBJ2-1; TRBD2 matches at 8 bases. The junction had 14 bases not matched to a gene; V was cut back by 6 bases and J by 7 bases. The CDR3 is 15 residues long. Germline V gene lookup returns CDR1 DFQATT and CDR2 SNEGSKA (reference sequence). CDR3 region: CSAPTRAGGRNEQFF. The CDR3 DNA reads TGCAGTGCACCCACACGGGCGGGAGGTCGAAATGAGCAGTTCTTC.

This clonotype showed up just a few times. CDR3: CASSPKRENRGLNEQYF. DNA of the CDR3: TGTGCCAGCAGCCCCAAGCGAGAAAACAGGGGGCTCAACGAGCAGTACTTC. The chain carries TRBV7-8 and TRBJ2-7; 9 bases are a match to TRBD1. This CDR3 contains 17 residues. The V gene end was trimmed by 5 bases and the J gene end by 5 bases; junction bases not matched to a gene: 16. Germline assignment: CDR1 SGHVS and CDR2 FQNEAQ.

The chain combines TRBV5-5 with TRBJ2-7; D is undetermined. This CDR3 region has 13 residues. With 4 bases removed from V and 4 bases from J, the gap between germline ends came to 12 bases. CDR1 SGHKS and CDR2 YYEKEE come from the germline V gene (reference sequence). CDR3 DNA: TGTGCCAGCAGCCCTAACGAATGGTACGAGCAGTACGTC. Its translation is CASSPNEWYEQYV.

V and J are TRBV5-1 and TRBJ2-5, with D perhaps being TRBD1 or TRBD2 (5 bases each). Germline CDR1 and CDR2: SGHRS and YFSETQ. V lost 1 base, J lost 0 bases, and 10 bases lay in between. The CDR3 length is 15 residues. DNA for the CDR3: TGCGCCAGCAGCTTGTCCGGGACCAACCAAGAGACCCAGTACTTC. It is translated as CASSLSGTNQETQYF. The full variable domain, with the rest looked up from reference TRBV5-1 and TRBJ2-5, is KAGVTQTPRYLIKTRGQQVTLSCSPISGHRSVSWYQQTPGQGLQFLFEYFSETQRNKGNFPGRFSGRQFSNSRSEMNVSTLELGDSALYLCASSLSGTNQETQYFGPGTRLLVL.

In its sample, this clonotype was seen many times. This chain joins TRBV5-1 and TRBJ2-5; D remains unclear. Between the trimmed V and J ends, which lost 0 bases and 2 bases, there was a span of 8 bases. Per germline, CDR1 SGHRS and CDR2 YFSETQ. The CDR3 is 14 amino acids. The CDR3 loop reads CASSLGTQQETQYF. The DNA for the CDR3 is TGCGCCAGCAGCTTGGGGACGCAGCAAGAGACCCAGTACTTC.

This clonotype was counted many times. The chain is built from TRBV6-1 and TRBJ2-5; D remains unclear. Germline loops: CDR1 MNHNS, CDR2 SASEGT. The V end lost 0 bases, the J end lost 5 bases, and 4 bases lay between the germline ends. The CDR3 has 12 amino acids. The CDR3 is CASSEAGETQYF. DNA for the CDR3: TGTGCCAGCAGTGAAGCGGGGGAGACCCAGTACTTC.

This clonotype came up a few times. This chain uses TRBV7-9 with TRBJ2-7, with unresolved D. The CDR3 has 11 residues. The V gene's germline CDR1 is SEHNR and CDR2 FQNEAQ (reference sequence). Trimming took 5 bases from V and 5 from J, leaving 7 bases between them. The CDR3 protein is CASSPTNEQYF. In DNA form, the CDR3 reads TGTGCCAGCAGCCCGACGAACGAGCAGTACTTC.

This clonotype showed up just a few times. The chain carries TRBV6-2 or TRBV6-3 and TRBJ2-7; no definite D call. Trimming left V 5 bases short and J 2 bases short, with 10 bases between. Germline loops: CDR1 MNHEY, CDR2 SVGEGT. CDR3 size: 13 residues. The CDR3 reads CASSRTPPYEQYF. The CDR3 DNA is TGTGCCAGCAGTCGGACCCCGCCCTACGAGCAGTACTTC.

There are many counts of this clonotype. This sequence joins TRBV12-3 or TRBV12-4 and TRBJ1-5; D is unclear. Trimming took off 1 base at V and 3 bases at J, with 7 bases between the two ends. The CDR3 sequence is 14 residues long. The CDR3 DNA reads as TGTGCCAGCAGTTTAGTACAGTACAATCAGCCCCAGCATTTT. Translated: CASSLVQYNQPQHF.

This clonotype was seen ten or more times. The CDR3 coding sequence is TGTGCCAGCAGCTTAGTTGGCCGGCCAGATACGCAGTATTTT. Translating gives CASSLVGRPDTQYF. The chain employs TRBV7-2 and TRBJ2-3; no firm D call. V shed 1 base and J shed 4 bases, with 9 bases lying between them. This CDR3 spans 14 amino acids. Germline CDR1 is SGHTA and CDR2 is FQGNSA. Full variable domain (missing parts from reference TRBV7-2 and TRBJ2-3): GAGVSQSPSNKVTEKGKDVELRCDPISGHTALYWYRQSLGQGLEFLIYFQGNSAPDKSGLPSDRFSAERTGGSVSTLTIQRTQQEDSAVYLCASSLVGRPDTQYFGPGTRLTVL.

A few counts support this clonotype. This rearrangement joins TRBV7-2 to TRBJ2-1; 9 bases are shared with TRBD2. The V gene's germline CDR1 is SGHTA and CDR2 FQGNSA. The length of the CDR3 is 17 residues. J gave up 4 bases and V 1 base, and 8 bases lay outside the gene matches. CDR3 protein: CASSLGGRALGYNEQFF. The CDR3 nucleotides read TGTGCCAGCAGCTTAGGCGGGAGGGCCCTTGGGTACAATGAGCAGTTCTTC.